This T cell receptor beta chain was profiled in a study of blood T cell repertoires in COVID-19. Background on the study: Acute-phase and convalescent COVID-19 samples originated in the United States, Italy and Spain. T cells, B-cell-depleted T cells, or PBMCs supplied cDNA or gDNA.

Sequencing was performed with immunoSEQ multiplex PCR; in TCRdb, only in-frame clones are kept and a portion is missing. The table records roughly 200,000 clones, 90% to 95% of them present only once. Seattle patients were enrolled while actively infected and followed longitudinally. CDR1 and CDR2 (germline): LGHDT, YNNKEL (reference sequence). The CDR3 length is 16 residues. Germline trimming cut 0 bases from V and 6 bases from J; bases unmatched to any gene: 5. The rearrangement uses TRBV3-1 (or the pseudogene TRBV3-2) and TRBJ1-6; the match to TRBD1 covers 7 bases. The TCR was taken from a man aged 25-45 years with COVID-19, enrolled during active disease. The specimen was peripheral blood. The CDR3 bases are TGTGCCAGCAGCCAAGAGACAGGGCCCCGTAATTCACCCCTCCACTTT. Its protein is CASSQETGPRNSPLHF.